Here is one T cell receptor (beta chain) with its context. Its antigen is unidentified. A second PCR, run for about 7 to 11 cycles, used a sample-barcoded 5' primer plus a J-beta primer mix. TCRdb re-analysed the 5' RACE reads in MiXCR, keeping a single row per CDR3 protein. The profile shows about 1.7 million distinct CDR3 sequences, roughly 27% of them singletons. This entry belongs to a study of blood T cells in healthy people across ages. Study conclusions and caveats: Calculation of diversity from one million T cells yielded estimates considered to be underestimates.

Approximately 10 milliliters of peripheral blood were drawn from each donor into EDTA-treated tubes. Each sample gave at least 6 million isolated PBMCs. The amount of total RNA extracted per sample was at least 5.5 micrograms. The CDR3 runs 16 residues. The ends lost 6 bases at V and 5 bases at J; junction bases unmatched: 13. Sequencing was carried out using blood. The V call is TRBV12-3 or TRBV12-4, the J call TRBJ2-1; 7 nucleotides line up with TRBD2. This sequence originates from a woman in her twenties or thirties in good health. CDR3 loop: CASREARASGDNEQFF. CDR3 sequence (DNA): TGTGCCAGCAGGGAAGCTCGCGCTAGCGGTGACAATGAGCAGTTCTTC.